This entry lists 20 T cell receptor beta chains sequenced from one sample in a study of shared clonotypes between healthy human individuals. Repertoires were generated with immunoSEQ multiplex PCR, while TCRdb's copy carries only in-frame clones and drops some. The sample includes some 2,000,000 clones, almost 96% of them seen just once. The sequenced sample was naive CD4+ T cells sorted from blood. Subset meaning: CD45RA+ positively selected. These receptor sequences come from a man younger than 35 in good health.

V is TRBV19 and J is TRBJ1-3; D is unresolved. Trimming left V 5 bases short and J 0 bases short, with 11 bases between. This CDR3 comprises 15 residues. Germline CDR1 reads LNHDA; CDR2 reads SQIVND (reference sequence). The CDR3 bases are TGTGCCAGTAGTTTGGACGGCTCCTCTGGAAACACCATATATTTT. It encodes CASSLDGSSGNTIYF.

J is TRBJ2-1 and V is TRBV6-1; no clear D. This CDR3 has 15 amino acids. Between the trimmed V and J ends, which lost 1 base and 2 bases, there was a span of 9 bases. CDR1 and CDR2 from the germline V gene are MNHNS and SASEGT. The CDR3 region is CASSEGMTAYNEQFF. The CDR3 coding sequence is TGTGCCAGCAGTGAAGGGATGACGGCCTACAATGAGCAGTTCTTC.

The rearrangement uses TRBV20-1 and TRBJ1-3; D unresolved. The CDR3 length is 11 residues. Germline CDR1 and CDR2: DFQATT and SNEGSKA (reference sequence). V was trimmed by 2 bases and J by 4 bases, leaving 3 bases between them. This CDR3 is CSARQGNTIYF. CDR3 coding DNA: TGCAGTGCTAGACAGGGAAACACCATATATTTT.

The chain has TRBV7-2 and TRBJ1-2; D gene unclear. The CDR3 sequence is 12 residues long. Trimming took 7 bases from V and 7 from J, leaving 13 bases between them. From germline, CDR1 is SGHTA and CDR2 FQGNSA. The CDR3 protein is CASTTGLGGYTF. Here the CDR3 DNA reads TGTGCCAGCACGACCGGGCTCGGTGGCTACACCTTC.

The rearrangement joins TRBV6-5 to TRBJ1-4; 8 bases match TRBD1. Germline CDR1 reads MNHEY; CDR2 reads SVGAGI. There are 15 residues in the CDR3. V dropped 6 bases and J dropped 9; count of bases not matched to a gene: 12. The CDR3 region is CASRPEQGGWQKLFF. The DNA for the CDR3 is TGTGCCAGCAGACCGGAACAGGGGGGATGGCAAAAACTGTTTTTT.

J is TRBJ1-6 and V is TRBV15; D may be TRBD1 (5 bases). V lost 8 bases and J lost 8, with 13 bases in between. Germline CDR1 and CDR2: LNHNV and YYDKDF (reference sequence). The CDR3 extends over 13 amino acids. CDR3 bases: TGTGCCACCGCGACAGATTACTATTCACCCCTCCACTTT. As protein: CATATDYYSPLHF.

The V call is TRBV5-4, the J call TRBJ1-5; possible D gene TRBD1, 6 bases. Trimming took 0 bases from V and 2 from J, leaving 12 bases between them. Germline-derived CDR1 and CDR2 are SGHNT and YYREEE (reference sequence). The CDR3 covers 16 residues. CDR3 bases: TGTGCCAGCAGCTTGGGAGGGGGTCTAGGCAATCAGCCCCAGCATTTT. Encoded protein: CASSLGGGLGNQPQHF. Using reference TRBV5-4 and TRBJ1-5 for the parts outside the CDR3, the full variable domain is ETGVTQSPTHLIKTRGQQVTLRCSSQSGHNTVSWYQQALGQGPQFIFQYYREEENGRGNFPPRFSGLQFPNYSSELNVNALELDDSALYLCASSLGGGLGNQPQHFGDGTRLSIL.

The rearrangement uses TRBV5-4 and TRBJ1-5, with D unclear. The CDR3 consists of 14 residues. V was trimmed by 3 bases and J by 3 bases, leaving 10 bases between them. Per germline, CDR1 SGHNT and CDR2 YYREEE (reference sequence). CDR3 sequence reads: CASSSGPINQPQHF. DNA for the CDR3: TGTGCCAGCAGCTCCGGACCCATCAATCAGCCCCAGCATTTT. The full variable domain, rest sourced from reference TRBV5-4 and TRBJ1-5, is ETGVTQSPTHLIKTRGQQVTLRCSSQSGHNTVSWYQQALGQGPQFIFQYYREEENGRGNFPPRFSGLQFPNYSSELNVNALELDDSALYLCASSSGPINQPQHFGDGTRLSIL.

Comments on this clone: Other DNA sequences in the same sample also yield this CDR3. The rearrangement uses TRBV2 and TRBJ1-1; no definite D call. From germline, CDR1 is SNHLY and CDR2 FYNNEI. The CDR3 runs 11 residues. Deletions cut 1 base from V and 7 bases from J, with 4 bases between. The CDR3 DNA follows: TGTGCCAGCAGTGAAGAGGGTGAAGCTTTCTTT. It specifies CASSEEGEAFF.

Remarks on this clone: The same CDR3 also results from other DNA sequences found in this sample. The V gene is TRBV27, the J gene TRBJ2-3; D ambiguous. CDR1 and CDR2 (germline): MNHEY, SMNVEV (reference sequence). V was clipped by 6 bases and J by 0 bases, with 4 bases between them. The CDR3 is 12 residues long. The CDR3 loop reads CASRTSTDTQYF. CDR3 DNA sequence: TGTGCCAGCAGAACTAGCACAGATACGCAGTATTTT.

The rearrangement joins TRBV28 to TRBJ1-5; TRBD1 agrees at 7 bases. The CDR3 sequence is 15 residues long. The germline gives CDR1 MDHEN, CDR2 SYDVKM. Losses at the gene ends were 3 bases for V and 6 bases for J; bases not matched to a gene: 8. The CDR3 sequence is CASSFHTGEAQPQHF. In DNA, the CDR3 is TGTGCCAGCAGTTTCCATACAGGGGAGGCTCAGCCCCAGCATTTT. The variable domain in full, completed from reference TRBV28 and TRBJ1-5, reads DVKVTQSSRYLVKRTGEKVFLECVQDMDHENMFWYRQDPGLGLRLIYFSYDVKMKEKGDIPEGYSVSREKKERFSLILESASTNQTSMYLCASSFHTGEAQPQHFGDGTRLSIL.

The V gene is TRBV6-6, the J gene TRBJ2-1; the match to TRBD2 covers 10 bases. J was trimmed by 9 bases and V by 2 bases; bases with no gene match: 7. In germline, CDR1 is MNHNY, CDR2 SVGAGI (reference sequence). The CDR3 is made up of 15 amino acids. The CDR3 coding sequence is TGTGCCAGCAGTTACGGGCTAGCGGGGGTGGGTGAGCAGTTCTTC. This sequence encodes CASSYGLAGVGEQFF.

The chain joins TRBV28 to TRBJ1-3; D remains unclear. The germline V and J ends were trimmed by 2 bases and 0 bases, with 8 bases remaining between them. The CDR3 extends over 15 amino acids. Germline V gene sequence: CDR1 MDHEN, CDR2 SYDVKM. The CDR3 DNA reads TGTGCCAGCAGTTTAACGAGGAGCTCTGGAAACACCATATATTTT. Its protein product is CASSLTRSSGNTIYF.

The chain carries TRBV10-1 and TRBJ1-4; the match to TRBD1 covers 7 bases. The length of the CDR3 is 14 residues. In germline, CDR1 is WNHNN, CDR2 SYGVQD (reference sequence). Losses at the gene ends were 3 bases for V and 3 bases for J; bases not matched to a gene: 1. The CDR3 DNA is TGCGCCAGCAGTGAAGGGACAGCTAATGAAAAACTGTTTTTT. Translation gives CASSEGTANEKLFF.

The chain uses TRBV7-8 and TRBJ1-6; tentative D call: TRBD1 (6 bases). Germline CDR1 SGHVS, CDR2 FQNEAQ. V lost 2 bases to trimming and J lost 10 bases, with 12 bases between them. This CDR3 has 14 amino acids. The CDR3 nucleotides read TGTGCCAGCAGCTTAAAACAGGGAGGCTCACCCCTCCACTTT. It specifies CASSLKQGGSPLHF.

The chain employs TRBV6-6 and TRBJ2-7, with D hard to call. This CDR3 contains 14 residues. Trimming removed 5 bases from V and 7 bases from J, with 18 bases in between. Germline CDR1 is MNHNY and CDR2 is SVGAGI (reference sequence). Here the CDR3 DNA reads TGTGCCAGCAGTGCCCTCGTTTGGGGTGGGGAGCAGTACTTC. Translation: CASSALVWGGEQYF.

A remark on this clone: One junction end does not reproduce the germline sequence, and a read error may be involved. V and J are TRBV18 and TRBJ1-4; maybe TRBD1 (5 bases). Germline-derived CDR1 and CDR2 are KGHSH and LQKENI. The CDR3 runs to 15 residues. CDR3: CASSTPGPVGEKLFF. The CDR3 DNA is TGTGCCAGCTCAACACCGGGGCCAGTGGGTGAAAAACTGTTTTTT.

The chain links TRBV10-1 to TRBJ2-7, with 8 bases lining up with TRBD1. Germline V gene sequence: CDR1 WNHNN, CDR2 SYGVQD (reference sequence). There are 14 residues in the CDR3. Trimming cost V 7 bases and J 4 bases; bases outside gene matches: 9. CDR3 sequence: CASNPGQGVYEQYF. CDR3 sequence (DNA): TGCGCCAGCAACCCCGGACAGGGTGTGTACGAGCAGTACTTC.

V gene TRBV7-8 combines with J gene TRBJ1-3; D uncertain. From germline, CDR1 is SGHVS and CDR2 FQNEAQ. V lost 1 base, J lost 7 bases, and 14 bases lay in between. CDR3 length: 15 residues. CDR3 in DNA: TGTGCCAGCAGCTTAGAGGAGGGTGCGTGGAACACCATATATTTT. Protein product: CASSLEEGAWNTIYF. Drawing the rest from reference TRBV7-8 and TRBJ1-3, the complete variable domain is GAGVSQSPRYKVAKRGQDVALRCDPISGHVSLFWYQQALGQGPEFLTYFQNEAQLDKSGLPSDRFFAERPEGSVSTLKIQRTQQEDSAVYLCASSLEEGAWNTIYFGEGSWLTVV.

This clone came up once. J is TRBJ1-2 and V is TRBV2; no firm D call. Between the trimmed V and J ends, which lost 3 bases and 6 bases, there was a span of 11 bases. The germline CDR1 and CDR2 sequences are SNHLY and FYNNEI. The CDR3 is 13 amino acids. The CDR3 spells CASSDRGWDGYTF. DNA for the CDR3: TGTGCCAGCAGTGACCGGGGTTGGGATGGCTACACCTTC.